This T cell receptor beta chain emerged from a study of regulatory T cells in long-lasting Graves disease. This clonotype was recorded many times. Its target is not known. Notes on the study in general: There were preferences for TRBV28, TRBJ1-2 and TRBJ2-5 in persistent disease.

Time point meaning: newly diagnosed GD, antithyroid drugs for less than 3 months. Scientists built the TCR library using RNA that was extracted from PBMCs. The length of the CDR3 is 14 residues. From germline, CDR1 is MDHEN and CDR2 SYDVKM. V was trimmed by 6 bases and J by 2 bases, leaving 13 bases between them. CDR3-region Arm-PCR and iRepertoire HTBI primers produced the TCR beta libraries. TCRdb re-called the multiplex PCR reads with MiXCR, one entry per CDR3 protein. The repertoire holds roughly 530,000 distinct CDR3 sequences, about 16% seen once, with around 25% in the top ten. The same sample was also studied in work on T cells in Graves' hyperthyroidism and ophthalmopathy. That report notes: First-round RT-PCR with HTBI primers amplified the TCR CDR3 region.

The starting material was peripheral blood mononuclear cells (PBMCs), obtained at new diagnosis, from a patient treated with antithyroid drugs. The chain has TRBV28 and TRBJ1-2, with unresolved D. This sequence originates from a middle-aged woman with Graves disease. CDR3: CASRTGRNNYGYTF. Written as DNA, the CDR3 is TGTGCCAGCAGGACTGGACGGAACAACTATGGCTACACCTTC.